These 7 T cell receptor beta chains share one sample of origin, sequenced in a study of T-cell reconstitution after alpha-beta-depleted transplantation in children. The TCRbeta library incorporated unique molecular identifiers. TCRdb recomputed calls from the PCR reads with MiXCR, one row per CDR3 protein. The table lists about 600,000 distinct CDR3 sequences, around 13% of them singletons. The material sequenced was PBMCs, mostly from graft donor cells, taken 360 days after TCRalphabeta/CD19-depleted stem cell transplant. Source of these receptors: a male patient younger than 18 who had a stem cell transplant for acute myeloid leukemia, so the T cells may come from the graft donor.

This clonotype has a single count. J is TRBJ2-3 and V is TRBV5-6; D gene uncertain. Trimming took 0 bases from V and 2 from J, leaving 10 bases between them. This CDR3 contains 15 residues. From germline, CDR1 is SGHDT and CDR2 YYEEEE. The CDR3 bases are TGTGCCAGCAGCTTGGTCAGCCGATTCACAGATACGCAGTATTTT. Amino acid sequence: CASSLVSRFTDTQYF.

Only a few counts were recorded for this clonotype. This chain's CDR3 is CASSAVGDTGELFF. The DNA for the CDR3 is TGTGCCAGCAGCGCGGTCGGGGACACCGGGGAGCTGTTTTTT. J is TRBJ2-2 and V is TRBV9; a weak D match, TRBD2 (5 bases). The length of the CDR3 is 14 residues. V shed 3 bases and J shed 3 bases, with 9 bases lying between them. Looked up from germline, CDR1 is SGDLS and CDR2 is YYNGEE.

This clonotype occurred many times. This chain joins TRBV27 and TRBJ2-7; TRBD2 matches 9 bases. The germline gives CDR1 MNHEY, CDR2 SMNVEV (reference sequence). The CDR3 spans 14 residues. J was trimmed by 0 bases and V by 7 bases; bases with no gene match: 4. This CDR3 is CASKLAGSSYEQYF. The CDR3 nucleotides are TGTGCCAGCAAGCTAGCGGGGAGCTCCTACGAGCAGTACTTC.

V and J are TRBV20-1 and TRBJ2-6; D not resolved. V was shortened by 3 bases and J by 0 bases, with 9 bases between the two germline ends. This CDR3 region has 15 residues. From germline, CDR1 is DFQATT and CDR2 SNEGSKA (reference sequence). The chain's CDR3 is CSASEFSSGANVLTF. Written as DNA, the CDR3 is TGCAGTGCTAGTGAATTCAGCTCTGGGGCCAACGTCCTGACTTTC.

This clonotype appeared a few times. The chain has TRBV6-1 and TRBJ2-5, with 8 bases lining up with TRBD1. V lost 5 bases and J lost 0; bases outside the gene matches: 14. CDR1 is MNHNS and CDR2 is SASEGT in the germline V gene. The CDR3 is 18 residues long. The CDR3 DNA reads TGTGCCAGCAGTCGTCCCGGGACAGGCACAGCTTACCAAGAGACCCAGTACTTC. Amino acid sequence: CASSRPGTGTAYQETQYF.

The chain's CDR3 is CASSALWGTGGYTF. In DNA form, the CDR3 reads TGTGCCAGCAGTGCCCTTTGGGGAACTGGTGGCTACACCTTC. The chain couples TRBV6-1 to TRBJ1-2; D remains unclear. Germline V gene lookup returns CDR1 MNHNS and CDR2 SASEGT. There are 14 residues in the CDR3. V was shortened by 4 bases and J by 7 bases, with 16 bases between the two germline ends.

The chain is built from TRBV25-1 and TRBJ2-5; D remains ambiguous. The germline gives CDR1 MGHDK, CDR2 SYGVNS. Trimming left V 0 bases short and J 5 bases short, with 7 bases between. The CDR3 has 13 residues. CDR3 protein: CASSEYVQETQYF. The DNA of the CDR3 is TGTGCCAGCAGTGAATATGTACAGGAGACCCAGTACTTC. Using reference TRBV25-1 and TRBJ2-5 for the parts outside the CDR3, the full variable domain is EADIYQTPRYLVIGTGKKITLECSQTMGHDKMYWYQQDPGMELHLIHYSYGVNSTEKGDLSSESTVSRIRTEHFPLTLESARPSHTSQYLCASSEYVQETQYFGPGTRLLVL.